This TCR beta chain appears in the sequencing data of a study of cytomegalovirus exposure and HLA in healthy donors. Study-level results: Per a later analysis, HLA-associated TCR beta chains showed more clonal expansion than other, equally common TCR beta chains.

For this clone: Its antigen is unidentified.

Germline V gene lookup returns CDR1 SGHRS and CDR2 YFSETQ. J was trimmed by 8 bases and V by 3 bases; bases with no gene match: 15. This CDR3 has 17 residues. The PCR employed 60 Vbeta primers together with 13 Jbeta primers. Produced via immunoSEQ multiplex PCR; TCRdb's table is partial and in-frame only. The repertoire has over 110,000 clones, about 84% of them found once; the top ten carry roughly 6.2%. Healthy bone marrow donors made up the donor group. V usage is TRBV5-1 and J usage is TRBJ2-3; 10 nucleotides match TRBD2. Sequencing was carried out using PBMCs. This TCR derives from a woman between 40 and 50 years old in good health and CMV-seropositive. The CDR3 sequence: CASSWLAGEITSGTQYF. In DNA form, the CDR3 reads TGCGCCAGCAGCTGGCTAGCGGGAGAAATCACATCTGGTACGCAGTATTTT.